This T cell receptor (beta chain) was documented in a study of shared clonotypes between healthy human individuals. As for the study in general: Per donor, three plates held CD4 naive cells, three held CD4 memory, two held CD8 naive and one held CD8 memory. Study findings and constraints: Generally, naive subsets (rather than memory subsets) showed larger estimated richness.

This clone occurred once. Its matching antigen is unknown. Losses at the gene ends were 5 bases for V and 8 bases for J; bases not matched to a gene: 14. CDR1 is MNHEY and CDR2 is SMNVEV in the germline V gene (reference sequence). The CDR3 loop spans 16 amino acids. Profiled with immunoSEQ multiplex PCR; TCRdb holds only in-frame clones, not every one. The sample yields about 2 million clones, less than 95% seen once. Terminally differentiated effector memory CD45RA+ cells were excluded by CCR7 positive selection of CD45RO-negative cells. The gene calls are TRBV27 and TRBJ2-1; 8 nucleotides match TRBD2. Sequencing input: naive CD8+ T cells sorted from blood. The clonotype comes from a man younger than 35 in good health. CDR3 loop: CASSTLAGRLPDEQFF. CDR3 sequence (DNA): TGTGCCAGCAGTACCCTAGCGGGTCGCCTTCCCGATGAGCAGTTCTTC.